Sequencing of this T cell receptor beta chain was carried out in a study of blood T cell repertoires in COVID-19. The V gene end was trimmed by 0 bases and the J gene end by 8 bases; junction bases not matched to a gene: 1. The CDR3 is 13 amino acids. Germline V gives CDR1 SGDLS, CDR2 YYNGEE. The data were produced by immunoSEQ multiplex PCR, yet TCRdb's version contains in-frame clones alone and is incomplete. The repertoire holds under 300,000 clones, with under 85% as singletons. This TCR derives from a man aged 25 to 40 who had recovered from COVID-19. Sequencing used peripheral blood. The V and J genes are TRBV9 and TRBJ2-1; 8 positions agree with TRBD2. The CDR3 spells CASSVGTSYEQFF. The CDR3 DNA follows: TGTGCCAGCAGCGTAGGGACTAGCTATGAGCAGTTCTTC.